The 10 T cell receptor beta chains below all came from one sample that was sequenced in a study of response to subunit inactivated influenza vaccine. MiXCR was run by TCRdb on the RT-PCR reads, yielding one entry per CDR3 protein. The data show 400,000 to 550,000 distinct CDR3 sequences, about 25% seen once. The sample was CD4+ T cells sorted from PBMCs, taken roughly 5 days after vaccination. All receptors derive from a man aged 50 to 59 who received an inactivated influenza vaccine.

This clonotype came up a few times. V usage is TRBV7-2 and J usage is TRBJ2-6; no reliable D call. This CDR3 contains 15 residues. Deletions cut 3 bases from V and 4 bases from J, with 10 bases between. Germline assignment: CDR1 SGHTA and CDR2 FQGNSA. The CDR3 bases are TGTGCCAGCAGCTTCCTCCCAAACGGGGCCAACGTCCTGACTTTC. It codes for CASSFLPNGANVLTF.

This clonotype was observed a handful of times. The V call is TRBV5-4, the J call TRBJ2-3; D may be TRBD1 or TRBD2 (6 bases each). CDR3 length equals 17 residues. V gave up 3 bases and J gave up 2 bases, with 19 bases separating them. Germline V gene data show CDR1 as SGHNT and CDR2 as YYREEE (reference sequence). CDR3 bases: TGTGCCAGCAGCTCGGCGGGACGGAGGGGGACCACAGATACGCAGTATTTT. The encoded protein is CASSSAGRRGTTDTQYF.

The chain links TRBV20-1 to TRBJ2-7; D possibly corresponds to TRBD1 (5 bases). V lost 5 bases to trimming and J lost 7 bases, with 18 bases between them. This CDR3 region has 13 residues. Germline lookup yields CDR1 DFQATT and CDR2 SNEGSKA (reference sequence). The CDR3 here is CSAPDTLDGEQYF. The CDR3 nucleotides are TGCAGTGCTCCGGACACCCTGGACGGAGAGCAGTACTTC.

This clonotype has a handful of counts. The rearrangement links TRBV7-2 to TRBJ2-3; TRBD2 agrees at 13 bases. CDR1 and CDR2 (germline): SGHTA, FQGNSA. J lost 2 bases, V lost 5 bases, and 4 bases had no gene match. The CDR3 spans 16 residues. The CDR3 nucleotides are TGTGCCAGCAGCACGGGGACTAGCGGGGACACAGATACGCAGTATTTT. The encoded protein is CASSTGTSGDTDTQYF. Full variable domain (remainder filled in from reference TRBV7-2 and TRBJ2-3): GAGVSQSPSNKVTEKGKDVELRCDPISGHTALYWYRQSLGQGLEFLIYFQGNSAPDKSGLPSDRFSAERTGGSVSTLTIQRTQQEDSAVYLCASSTGTSGDTDTQYFGPGTRLTVL.

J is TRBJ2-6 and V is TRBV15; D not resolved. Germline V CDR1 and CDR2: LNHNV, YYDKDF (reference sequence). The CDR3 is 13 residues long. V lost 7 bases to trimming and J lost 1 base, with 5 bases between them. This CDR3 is CATTASGANVLTF. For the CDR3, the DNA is TGTGCCACCACCGCATCTGGGGCCAACGTCCTGACTTTC.

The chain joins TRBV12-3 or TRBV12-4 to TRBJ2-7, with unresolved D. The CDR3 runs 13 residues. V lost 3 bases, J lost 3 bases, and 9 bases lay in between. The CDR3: CASSFVGYYEQYF. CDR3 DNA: TGTGCCAGCAGTTTTGTAGGATACTACGAGCAGTACTTC.

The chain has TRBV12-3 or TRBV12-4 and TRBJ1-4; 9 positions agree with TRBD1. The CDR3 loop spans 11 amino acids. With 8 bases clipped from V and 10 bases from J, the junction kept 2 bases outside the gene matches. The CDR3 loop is CASGTGRKLFF. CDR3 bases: TGTGCCAGCGGGACAGGGAGAAAACTGTTTTTT.

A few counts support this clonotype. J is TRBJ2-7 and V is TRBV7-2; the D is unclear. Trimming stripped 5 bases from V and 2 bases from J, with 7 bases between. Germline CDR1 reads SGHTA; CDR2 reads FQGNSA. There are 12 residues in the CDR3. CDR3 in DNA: TGTGCCAGCAGCCCTATAACCTACGAGCAGTACTTC. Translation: CASSPITYEQYF.

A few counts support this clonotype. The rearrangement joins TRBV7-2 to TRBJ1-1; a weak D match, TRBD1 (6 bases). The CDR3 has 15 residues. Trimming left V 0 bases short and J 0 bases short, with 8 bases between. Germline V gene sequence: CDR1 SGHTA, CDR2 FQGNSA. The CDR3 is CASSLAQGLNTEAFF. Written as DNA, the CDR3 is TGTGCCAGCAGCTTAGCGCAGGGGCTGAACACTGAAGCTTTCTTT.

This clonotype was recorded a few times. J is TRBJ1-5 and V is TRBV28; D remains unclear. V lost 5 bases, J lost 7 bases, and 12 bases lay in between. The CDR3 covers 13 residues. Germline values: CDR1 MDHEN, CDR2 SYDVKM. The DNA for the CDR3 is TGTGCCAGCAGTGGGCCTCGGGGACAGCCCCAGCATTTT. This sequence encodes CASSGPRGQPQHF.